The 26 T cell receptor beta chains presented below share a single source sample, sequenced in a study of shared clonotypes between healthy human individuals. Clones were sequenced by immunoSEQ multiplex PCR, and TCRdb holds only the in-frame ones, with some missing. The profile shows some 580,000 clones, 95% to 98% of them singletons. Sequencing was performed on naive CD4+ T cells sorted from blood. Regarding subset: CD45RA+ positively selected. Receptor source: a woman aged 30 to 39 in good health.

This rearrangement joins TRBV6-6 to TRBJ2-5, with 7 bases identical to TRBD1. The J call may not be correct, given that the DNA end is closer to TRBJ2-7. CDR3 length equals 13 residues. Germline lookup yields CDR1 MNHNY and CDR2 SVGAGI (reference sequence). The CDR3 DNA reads TGTGCCAGCAGGACAGGGAGCTCCTACGAGCAGTACTTC. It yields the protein CASRTGSSYEQYF.

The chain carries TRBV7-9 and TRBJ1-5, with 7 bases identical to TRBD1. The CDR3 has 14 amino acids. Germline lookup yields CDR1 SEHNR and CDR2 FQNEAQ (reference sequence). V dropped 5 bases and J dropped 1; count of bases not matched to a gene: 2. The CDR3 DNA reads TGTGCCAGCAGCCGGGACAGAAGCAATCAGCCCCAGCATTTT. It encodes CASSRDRSNQPQHF.

The CDR3 sequence is CASSLGRANTGELFF. CDR3 in DNA: TGCGCCAGCAGCTTAGGCAGGGCGAACACCGGGGAGCTGTTTTTT. The rearrangement uses TRBV5-1 and TRBJ2-2, with D perhaps TRBD1 (5 bases). Per the germline V gene, CDR1 is SGHRS and CDR2 is YFSETQ. V dropped 2 bases and J dropped 0 bases, with 8 bases sitting between them. This CDR3 contains 15 residues.

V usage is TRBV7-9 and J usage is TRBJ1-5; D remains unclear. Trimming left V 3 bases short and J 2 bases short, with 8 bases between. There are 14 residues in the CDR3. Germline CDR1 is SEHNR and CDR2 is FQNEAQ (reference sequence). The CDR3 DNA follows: TGTGCCAGCAGCTTTGGGGTAGGCAATCAGCCCCAGCATTTT. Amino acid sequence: CASSFGVGNQPQHF.

The chain's CDR3 is CASSTTKTAYEQYF. As DNA, the CDR3 is TGTGCCAGTAGTACGACAAAAACTGCCTACGAGCAGTACTTC. The J gene is TRBJ2-7, the V gene TRBV19; D is undetermined. This CDR3 is 14 amino acids long. V dropped 4 bases and J dropped 2 bases, with 12 bases sitting between them. Looked up from germline, CDR1 is LNHDA and CDR2 is SQIVND (reference sequence).

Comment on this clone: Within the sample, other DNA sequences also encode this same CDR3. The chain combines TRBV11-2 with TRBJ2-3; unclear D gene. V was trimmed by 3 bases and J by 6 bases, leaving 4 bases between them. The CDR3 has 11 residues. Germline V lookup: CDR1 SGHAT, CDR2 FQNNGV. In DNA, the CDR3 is TGTGCCAGCAGCTTCTCGGATACGCAGTATTTT. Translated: CASSFSDTQYF. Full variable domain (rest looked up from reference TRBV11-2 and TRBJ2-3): EAGVAQSPRYKIIEKRQSVAFWCNPISGHATLYWYQQILGQGPKLLIQFQNNGVVDDSQLPKDRFSAERLKGVDSTLKIQPAKLEDSAVYLCASSFSDTQYFGPGTRLTVL.

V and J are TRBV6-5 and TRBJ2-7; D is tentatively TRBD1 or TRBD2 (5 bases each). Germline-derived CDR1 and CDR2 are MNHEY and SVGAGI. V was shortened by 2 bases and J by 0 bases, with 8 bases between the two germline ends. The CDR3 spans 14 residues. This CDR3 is CASSYRGPSYEQYF. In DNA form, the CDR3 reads TGTGCCAGCAGTTACAGGGGACCCTCCTACGAGCAGTACTTC.

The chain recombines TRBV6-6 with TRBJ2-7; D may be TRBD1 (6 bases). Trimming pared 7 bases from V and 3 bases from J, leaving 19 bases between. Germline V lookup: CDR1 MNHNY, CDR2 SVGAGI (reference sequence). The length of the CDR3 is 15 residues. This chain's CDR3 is CASNKEGGAHYEQYF. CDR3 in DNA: TGTGCCAGCAACAAAGAAGGGGGTGCTCACTACGAGCAGTACTTC.

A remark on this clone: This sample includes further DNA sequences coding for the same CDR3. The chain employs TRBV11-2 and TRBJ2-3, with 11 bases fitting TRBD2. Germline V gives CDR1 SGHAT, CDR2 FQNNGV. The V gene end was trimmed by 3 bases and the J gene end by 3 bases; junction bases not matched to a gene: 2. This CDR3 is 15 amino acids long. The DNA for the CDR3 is TGTGCCAGCAGCTTTTCTAGCGGGAGGACAGATACGCAGTATTTT. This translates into CASSFSSGRTDTQYF.

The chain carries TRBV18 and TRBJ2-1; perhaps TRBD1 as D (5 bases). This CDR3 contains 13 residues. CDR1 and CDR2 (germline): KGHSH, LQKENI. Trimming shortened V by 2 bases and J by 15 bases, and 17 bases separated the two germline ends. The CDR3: CASSPGNGRETFF. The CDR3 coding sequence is TGTGCCAGCTCACCAGGAAACGGCAGGGAAACGTTCTTC.

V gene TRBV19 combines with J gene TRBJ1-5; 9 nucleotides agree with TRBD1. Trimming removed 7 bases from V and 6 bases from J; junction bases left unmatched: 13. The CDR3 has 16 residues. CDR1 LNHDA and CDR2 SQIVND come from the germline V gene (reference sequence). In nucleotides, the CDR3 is TGTGCCAGTAATCCTCCGGGACAGGGAGTAGGTCAGCCCCAGCATTTT. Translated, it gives CASNPPGQGVGQPQHF.

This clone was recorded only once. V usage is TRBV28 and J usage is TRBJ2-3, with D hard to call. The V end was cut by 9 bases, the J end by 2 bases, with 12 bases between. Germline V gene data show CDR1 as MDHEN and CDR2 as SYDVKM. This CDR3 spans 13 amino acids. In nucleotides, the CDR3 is TGTGCCAGAGTACGAGCAAACACAGATACGCAGTATTTT. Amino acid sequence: CARVRANTDTQYF.

CDR3 loop: CASSVDSGRNYEQYF. In DNA form, the CDR3 reads TGTGCCAGCAGCGTAGATAGTGGCAGGAACTACGAGCAGTACTTC. The chain has TRBV9 and TRBJ2-7; D gene uncertain. The germline V and J ends were trimmed by 0 bases and 3 bases, with 13 bases remaining between them. The CDR3 covers 15 residues. Germline assignment: CDR1 SGDLS and CDR2 YYNGEE.

The CDR3 reads CASSVVGQGGTGELFF. The CDR3 nucleotides are TGTGCCAGCAGCGTAGTCGGACAGGGGGGGACCGGGGAGCTGTTTTTT. The V and J genes are TRBV9 and TRBJ2-2; TRBD1 matches at 10 bases. Germline V CDR1 and CDR2: SGDLS, YYNGEE. With 0 bases clipped from V and 5 bases from J, the junction kept 4 bases outside the gene matches. The CDR3 has 16 amino acids.

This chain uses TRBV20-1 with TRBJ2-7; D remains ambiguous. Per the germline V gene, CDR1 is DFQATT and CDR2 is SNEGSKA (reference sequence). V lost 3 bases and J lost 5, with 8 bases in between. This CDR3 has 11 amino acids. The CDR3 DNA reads TGCAGTGCTAGCAGCTGGGACGAGCAGTACTTC. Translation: CSASSWDEQYF.

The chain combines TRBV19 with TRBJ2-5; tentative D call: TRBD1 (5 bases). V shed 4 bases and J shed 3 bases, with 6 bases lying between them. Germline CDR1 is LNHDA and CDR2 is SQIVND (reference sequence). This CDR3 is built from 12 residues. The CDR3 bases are TGTGCCAGTAGTACAGGGAAAGAGACCCAGTACTTC. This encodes CASSTGKETQYF. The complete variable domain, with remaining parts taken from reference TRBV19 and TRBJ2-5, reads DGGITQSPKYLFRKEGQNVTLSCEQNLNHDAMYWYRQDPGQGLRLIYYSQIVNDFQKGDIAEGYSVSREKKESFPLTVTSAQKNPTAFYLCASSTGKETQYFGPGTRLLVL.

The CDR3 bases are TGTGCCAGCTCTCTGGGGACAGGGGATGGCTACACCTTC. This translates into CASSLGTGDGYTF. V gene TRBV6-1 combines with J gene TRBJ1-2; TRBD1 matches at 10 bases. Germline V lookup: CDR1 MNHNS, CDR2 SASEGT. Trimming at V came to 8 bases and at J to 6 bases, leaving 6 bases not matched to a gene. This CDR3 contains 13 residues.

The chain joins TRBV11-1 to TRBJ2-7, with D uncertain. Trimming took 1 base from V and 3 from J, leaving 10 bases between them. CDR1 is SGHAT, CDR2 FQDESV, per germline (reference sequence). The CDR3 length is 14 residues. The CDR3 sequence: CASSLGPTLYEQYF. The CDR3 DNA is TGTGCCAGCAGCTTAGGGCCCACGCTCTACGAGCAGTACTTC.

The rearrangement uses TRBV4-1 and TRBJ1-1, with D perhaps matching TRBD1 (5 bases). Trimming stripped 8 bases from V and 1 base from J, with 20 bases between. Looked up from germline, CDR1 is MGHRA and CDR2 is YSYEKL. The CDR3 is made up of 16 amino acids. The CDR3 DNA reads TGCGCCAGCTTAAACCCTCACCGGGGGAAGAACACTGAAGCTTTCTTT. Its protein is CASLNPHRGKNTEAFF.

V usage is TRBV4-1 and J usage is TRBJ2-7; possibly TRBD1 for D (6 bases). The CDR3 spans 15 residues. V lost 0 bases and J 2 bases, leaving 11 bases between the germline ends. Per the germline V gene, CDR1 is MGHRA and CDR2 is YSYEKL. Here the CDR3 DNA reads TGCGCCAGCAGCCAAGAAACAGGGTTAGCCTACGAGCAGTACTTC. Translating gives CASSQETGLAYEQYF.

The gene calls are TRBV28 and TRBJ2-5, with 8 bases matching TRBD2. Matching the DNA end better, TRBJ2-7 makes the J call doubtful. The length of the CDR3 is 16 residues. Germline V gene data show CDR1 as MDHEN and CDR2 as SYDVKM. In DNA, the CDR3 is TGTGCCAGCAGGCCGGGGGGGTCTAGCAACTACTACGAGCAGTACTTC. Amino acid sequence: CASRPGGSSNYYEQYF.

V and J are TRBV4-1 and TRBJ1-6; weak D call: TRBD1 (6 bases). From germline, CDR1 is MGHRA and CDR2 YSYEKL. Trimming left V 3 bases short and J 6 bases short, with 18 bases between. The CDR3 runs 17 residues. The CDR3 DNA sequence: TGCGCCAGCAGCCACCTGGGCCAGACAGGAGTTAATTCACCCCTCCACTTT. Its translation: CASSHLGQTGVNSPLHF.

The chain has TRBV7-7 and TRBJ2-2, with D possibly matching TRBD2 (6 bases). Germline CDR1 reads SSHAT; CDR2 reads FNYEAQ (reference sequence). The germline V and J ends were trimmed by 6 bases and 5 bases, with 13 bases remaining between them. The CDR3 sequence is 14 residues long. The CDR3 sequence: CASRGASATGELFF. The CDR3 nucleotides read TGTGCCAGCAGAGGGGCTAGCGCGACCGGGGAGCTGTTTTTT.

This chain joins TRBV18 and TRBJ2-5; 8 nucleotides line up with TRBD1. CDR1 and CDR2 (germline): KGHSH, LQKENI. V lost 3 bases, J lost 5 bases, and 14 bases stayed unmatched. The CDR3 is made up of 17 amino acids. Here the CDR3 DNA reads TGTGCCAGCTCACCTTCCCCAGGGGGCGCAGGTCTCGAGACCCAGTACTTC. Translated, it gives CASSPSPGGAGLETQYF.

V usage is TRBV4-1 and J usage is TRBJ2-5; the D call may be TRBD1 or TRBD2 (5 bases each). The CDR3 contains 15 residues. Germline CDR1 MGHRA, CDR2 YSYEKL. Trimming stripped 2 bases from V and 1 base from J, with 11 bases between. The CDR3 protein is CASSQRGAIQETQYF. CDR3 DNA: TGCGCCAGCAGCCAACGAGGGGCGATCCAAGAGACCCAGTACTTC.

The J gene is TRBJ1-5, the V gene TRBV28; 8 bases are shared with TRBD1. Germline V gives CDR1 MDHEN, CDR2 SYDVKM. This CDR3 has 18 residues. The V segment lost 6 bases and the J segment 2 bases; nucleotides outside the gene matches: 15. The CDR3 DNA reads TGTGCCAGCAGCCCGCTGTCCGGGCAGGGGGCGGGCAATCAGCCCCAGCATTTT. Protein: CASSPLSGQGAGNQPQHF.